The 28 T cell receptor beta chains below were found in one sample sequenced in a study of vaccination effects on CD4 cells after COVID-19. Repertoires were generated with immunoSEQ multiplex PCR, while TCRdb's copy carries only in-frame clones and drops some. The sample yields more than 9,000 clones, less than 75% seen once. Antigen-specific CD4+ T cells were expanded (with viral peptide pools) by the ViraFEST assay ahead of sequencing. The culture ran for around nine days before CD4+ T cells were isolated. Each person got two doses of an mRNA SARS-CoV-2 vaccine, BNT162b2 or mRNA-1273. These receptors have no known antigen. Sequenced material: CD4+ T cells from PBMCs cultured with SARS-CoV-2 spike peptides, taken after COVID-19 vaccination. All receptors come from a human donor who received a COVID-19 vaccine.

In its sample, this clone is medium-sized. This rearrangement joins TRBV30 to TRBJ2-7, with 13 bases fitting TRBD2. The CDR3 spans 13 residues. Germline V gene data show CDR1 as GTSNPN and CDR2 as SVGIG (reference sequence). Unmatched junction bases numbered 0, after V lost 5 bases and J lost 2 bases. The CDR3 DNA follows: TGTGCCTGGGGACTAGCGGGGGCCTACGAGCAGTACTTC. It encodes CAWGLAGAYEQYF.

The chain is built from TRBV7-9 and TRBJ1-2; 8 nucleotides align to TRBD1. The germline CDR1 and CDR2 sequences are SEHNR and FQNEAQ (reference sequence). CDR3 length: 14 residues. Unmatched junction bases numbered 4, after V lost 1 base and J lost 6 bases. DNA for the CDR3: TGTGCCAGCAGCTTAGTCCTGGACAGGGATGGCTACACCTTC. This translates into CASSLVLDRDGYTF.

In its sample, this clone ranks as medium-sized. The chain recombines TRBV14 with TRBJ1-2, with D possibly TRBD1 on 6 matching bases. The CDR3 extends over 15 amino acids. Trimming removed 5 bases from V and 4 bases from J, with 17 bases in between. CDR1 and CDR2 (germline): SGHDN, FVKESK. The CDR3 nucleotides read TGTGCCAGCAGCTCTCGTGGGGGCACCCTCTATGGCTACACCTTC. Translating gives CASSSRGGTLYGYTF. Looking up the rest from reference TRBV14 and TRBJ1-2 gives the full variable domain: EAGVTQFPSHSVIEKGQTVTLRCDPISGHDNLYWYRRVMGKEIKFLLHFVKESKQDESGMPNNRFLAERTGGTYSTLKVQPAELEDSGVYFCASSSRGGTLYGYTFGSGTRLTVV.

The chain links TRBV27 to TRBJ1-4; TRBD1 matches 8 bases. The CDR3 has 14 amino acids. Trimming removed 10 bases from V and 12 bases from J; junction bases left unmatched: 16. Germline loops: CDR1 MNHEY, CDR2 SMNVEV (reference sequence). The CDR3 is CATRDRPDSLQLFF. CDR3 nucleotide sequence: TGTGCCACCAGGGACAGGCCAGACTCTCTCCAACTGTTTTTT.

The genes are TRBV10-1 and TRBJ2-4; D is ambiguous. V lost 8 bases and J lost 7, with 12 bases in between. The CDR3 has 12 residues. Germline V gene sequence: CDR1 WNHNN, CDR2 SYGVQD (reference sequence). DNA for the CDR3: TGCGCCAGCTCGGCTATTCCCAACATTCAGTACTTC. Its protein is CASSAIPNIQYF.

The chain has TRBV30 and TRBJ2-3; 9 nucleotides agree with TRBD2. Per germline, CDR1 GTSNPN and CDR2 SVGIG (reference sequence). There are 15 residues in the CDR3. J lost 5 bases, V lost 1 base, and 7 bases had no gene match. Here the CDR3 DNA reads TGTGCCTGGAGTGGGCTAGCGGGATCTGTAGATACGCAGTATTTT. Translation gives CAWSGLAGSVDTQYF. The whole variable domain, filled in from reference TRBV30 and TRBJ2-3, reads SQTIHQWPATLVQPVGSPLSLECTVEGTSNPNLYWYRQAAGRGLQLLFYSVGIGQISSEVPQNLSASRPQDRQFILSSKKLLLSDSGFYLCAWSGLAGSVDTQYFGPGTRLTVL.

This clone has only a few counts. The genes are TRBV7-2 and TRBJ2-2, with a possible D match to TRBD1 (5 bases). Germline V gene data show CDR1 as SGHTA and CDR2 as FQGNSA. This CDR3 comprises 15 residues. V was trimmed by 8 bases and J by 6 bases, leaving 19 bases between them. CDR3 amino acids: CASGVLSGWAGELFF. The CDR3 coding sequence is TGTGCCAGCGGCGTACTTTCAGGGTGGGCCGGGGAGCTGTTTTTT.

CDR3 bases: TGCGCCAGCAGCTTCGACAGGGGGCCGGACAACACCATATATTTT. Translating it yields CASSFDRGPDNTIYF. The V gene is TRBV5-1, the J gene TRBJ1-3; the match to TRBD1 covers 10 bases. The germline gives CDR1 SGHRS, CDR2 YFSETQ. There are 15 residues in the CDR3. V lost 2 bases to trimming and J lost 7 bases; unmatched junction nucleotides: 6.

This chain connects TRBV30 to TRBJ2-2; D is ambiguous. Germline loops: CDR1 GTSNPN, CDR2 SVGIG (reference sequence). Between the trimmed V and J ends, which lost 4 bases and 3 bases, there was a span of 21 bases. The CDR3 spans 17 residues. CDR3 amino acids: CAWIGGYRVEDTGELFF. CDR3 nucleotide sequence: TGTGCCTGGATCGGTGGCTATAGGGTAGAGGACACCGGGGAGCTGTTTTTT.

The chain employs TRBV25-1 and TRBJ2-3; 11 bases align to TRBD2. The CDR3 length is 16 residues. Germline V gene lookup returns CDR1 MGHDK and CDR2 SYGVNS. V lost 6 bases to trimming and J lost 6 bases; unmatched junction nucleotides: 11. CDR3 nucleotide sequence: TGTGCCAGCAGCGAACCCATTAGCGGGGGGGCTGATACGCAGTATTTT. It encodes CASSEPISGGADTQYF.

Relative to its sample, this clone is medium-sized. CDR3 residues: CASRWDRRSNQPQHF. The CDR3 DNA sequence: TGTGCCAGCAGATGGGACAGGCGGAGTAATCAGCCCCAGCATTTT. The chain recombines TRBV6-5 with TRBJ1-5; 8 bases match TRBD1. The germline V gene has CDR1 MNHEY and CDR2 SVGAGI. The CDR3 is made up of 15 amino acids. Trimming at V came to 6 bases and at J to 4 bases, leaving 8 bases not matched to a gene.

V usage is TRBV7-9 and J usage is TRBJ2-7, with D possibly TRBD1 on 5 matching bases. This CDR3 has 16 residues. V was shortened by 2 bases and J by 2 bases, with 16 bases between the two germline ends. The germline V gene encodes CDR1 SEHNR and CDR2 FQNEAQ (reference sequence). CDR3 in DNA: TGTGCCAGCAGCTTAATAGGGTGGGGCAGTACCTACGAGCAGTACTTC. It encodes CASSLIGWGSTYEQYF.

The chain links TRBV3-1 (or the pseudogene TRBV3-2) to TRBJ2-4, with TRBD2 matching over 8 bases. The V and J ends lost 3 bases and 6 bases, in that order; junction bases with no gene match: 1. Germline loops: CDR1 LGHDT, CDR2 YNNKEL (reference sequence). This CDR3 spans 13 amino acids. CDR3 protein: CASSHGGANIQYF. In DNA, the CDR3 is TGTGCCAGCAGCCACGGGGGGGCAAACATTCAGTACTTC.

The chain links TRBV27 to TRBJ2-5; D is uncertain. V dropped 0 bases and J dropped 0 bases, with 11 bases sitting between them. CDR1 MNHEY and CDR2 SMNVEV come from the germline V gene (reference sequence). CDR3 size: 16 residues. CDR3 bases: TGTGCCAGCAGTTTATCAACCCCCATGTACCAAGAGACCCAGTACTTC. Translation: CASSLSTPMYQETQYF.

V usage is TRBV7-9 and J usage is TRBJ2-3; 8 bases line up with TRBD1. The CDR3 loop spans 15 amino acids. The V and J ends lost 5 bases and 1 base, in that order; junction bases with no gene match: 5. The germline CDR1 and CDR2 sequences are SEHNR and FQNEAQ (reference sequence). The chain's CDR3 is CASSLDRGRTDTQYF. CDR3 DNA sequence: TGTGCCAGCAGCCTCGACAGGGGCCGCACAGATACGCAGTATTTT.

This chain connects TRBV6-2 or TRBV6-3 to TRBJ1-1; D remains ambiguous. The CDR3 spans 13 residues. Trimming left V 8 bases short and J 3 bases short, with 13 bases between. Germline CDR1 reads MNHEY; CDR2 reads SVGEGT. DNA of the CDR3: TGTGCCAGCCGTTGGAACGTGGACACTGAAGCTTTCTTT. Amino acid sequence: CASRWNVDTEAFF.

The chain has TRBV30 and TRBJ1-2, with D possibly TRBD1 on 6 matching bases. Germline lookup yields CDR1 GTSNPN and CDR2 SVGIG (reference sequence). This CDR3 comprises 14 residues. V lost 3 bases and J lost 0, with 11 bases in between. The CDR3 is CAWRGDTPNYGYTF. Written as DNA, the CDR3 is TGTGCCTGGAGGGGGGACACCCCTAACTATGGCTACACCTTC.

The gene calls are TRBV27 and TRBJ1-6; TRBD1 agrees at 7 bases. J was trimmed by 6 bases and V by 0 bases; bases with no gene match: 5. Germline values: CDR1 MNHEY, CDR2 SMNVEV (reference sequence). This CDR3 is 16 amino acids long. CDR3 sequence: CASSLSAGGFNSPLHF. CDR3 coding DNA: TGTGCCAGCAGTTTATCCGCAGGGGGTTTTAATTCACCCCTCCACTTT.

This clone appeared a few times. The chain has TRBV30 and TRBJ2-7; D call uncertain. The CDR3 is 14 residues long. Germline CDR1 reads GTSNPN; CDR2 reads SVGIG (reference sequence). The germline V and J ends were trimmed by 0 bases and 2 bases, with 11 bases remaining between them. CDR3 protein: CAWSVISPPYEQYF. CDR3 nucleotide sequence: TGTGCCTGGAGTGTAATTTCTCCTCCCTACGAGCAGTACTTC.

The V call is TRBV6-4, the J call TRBJ2-2; no clear D gene. V lost 2 bases to trimming and J lost 7 bases, with 11 bases between them. Germline V gene lookup returns CDR1 MRHNA and CDR2 SNTAGT. The CDR3 is made up of 14 amino acids. The CDR3 region is CASSDSKRGGELFF. The CDR3 DNA sequence: TGTGCCAGCAGTGACAGCAAGCGTGGCGGGGAGCTGTTTTTT.

The rearrangement uses TRBV7-9 and TRBJ1-1, with 7 bases lining up with TRBD1. Germline trimming cut 5 bases from V and 2 bases from J; bases unmatched to any gene: 5. This CDR3 is built from 14 residues. The germline V gene has CDR1 SEHNR and CDR2 FQNEAQ (reference sequence). The CDR3 reads CASSTGQVNTEAFF. The CDR3, as DNA: TGTGCCAGCAGCACTGGACAGGTTAACACTGAAGCTTTCTTT.

There are a few counts of this clone. This chain joins TRBV12-3 or TRBV12-4 and TRBJ1-1; D gene unclear. The CDR3 totals 11 residues. The V end was cut by 5 bases, the J end by 7 bases, with 8 bases between. This chain's CDR3 is CASSRRFEAFF. Here the CDR3 DNA reads TGTGCCAGCAGTCGAAGGTTTGAAGCTTTCTTT.

The chain joins TRBV10-3 to TRBJ1-1; 8 nucleotides line up with TRBD1. Per the germline V gene, CDR1 is ENHRY and CDR2 is SYGVKD. The CDR3 has 13 amino acids. The junction had 6 bases not matched to a gene; V was cut back by 6 bases and J by 6 bases. The CDR3 protein is CAISQDREAEAFF. The CDR3 nucleotides read TGTGCCATCAGCCAGGACAGGGAGGCTGAAGCTTTCTTT.

This chain uses TRBV30 with TRBJ1-5; 12 bases map to TRBD1. This CDR3 has 17 residues. The germline CDR1 and CDR2 sequences are GTSNPN and SVGIG (reference sequence). Unmatched junction bases numbered 15, after V lost 5 bases and J lost 7 bases. Here the CDR3 DNA reads TGTGCCTGGGCCGGGACAGGGGGCGCGTCAGGGGGGCAGCCCCAGCATTTT. It encodes CAWAGTGGASGGQPQHF.

The CDR3 region is CASRITGARYGYTF. The CDR3 DNA follows: TGTGCCAGCAGAATAACCGGGGCCCGATATGGCTACACCTTC. J is TRBJ1-2 and V is TRBV7-9; maybe TRBD1 (5 bases). The V and J ends lost 6 bases and 5 bases respectively, with 16 bases between them. The CDR3 loop spans 14 amino acids. The V gene's germline CDR1 is SEHNR and CDR2 FQNEAQ (reference sequence).

The chain couples TRBV6-5 to TRBJ1-2; TRBD1 might be the D (5 bases). Trimming pared 0 bases from V and 5 bases from J, leaving 7 bases between. The CDR3 is made up of 13 amino acids. Germline V gene lookup returns CDR1 MNHEY and CDR2 SVGAGI. CDR3 bases: TGTGCCAGCAGTTACTCGGGGGGGTATGGCTACACCTTC. Its translation: CASSYSGGYGYTF.

The J gene is TRBJ2-3, the V gene TRBV30; a weak D match, TRBD1 (6 bases). Germline values: CDR1 GTSNPN, CDR2 SVGIG (reference sequence). Trimming stripped 3 bases from V and 3 bases from J, with 16 bases between. CDR3 length equals 15 residues. CDR3 in amino acids: CAWRDQGSGTDTQYF. The CDR3 DNA reads TGTGCCTGGAGGGATCAGGGGTCCGGAACAGATACGCAGTATTTT.

V and J are TRBV19 and TRBJ1-2; TRBD1 is a possible D gene (5 bases). V lost 9 bases to trimming and J lost 8 bases, with 19 bases between them. Looked up from germline, CDR1 is LNHDA and CDR2 is SQIVND (reference sequence). This CDR3 region has 13 residues. The DNA of the CDR3 is TGTGCCAGCAAAAACCCGGGACTGGACGGCTACACCTTC. Protein: CASKNPGLDGYTF.